A single sample gave rise to the 27 T cell receptor beta chains below, sequenced in a study of PD-L1 blockade in urothelial cancer. This table comes from immunoSEQ multiplex PCR, and its TCRdb copy is limited to in-frame clones, with some not included. The sample records 130,000 or so clones, less than 85% being singletons. This sample's time point: pretreatment peripheral blood. The sample was PBMCs, taken around atezolizumab (anti-PD-L1) treatment. Source of these receptors: a man between 50 and 59 years old with urothelial cancer.

This chain links TRBV15 with TRBJ1-2; D gene ambiguous. From germline, CDR1 is LNHNV and CDR2 YYDKDF (reference sequence). The V gene lost 1 base and the J gene lost 0 bases, with 9 bases spanning the gap. The CDR3 is made up of 15 amino acids. This CDR3 reads CATSRVASTNYGYTF. CDR3 in DNA: TGTGCCACCAGCAGAGTGGCAAGTACTAACTATGGCTACACCTTC.

This clone was detected only a few times. V and J are TRBV5-1 and TRBJ1-4, with a tentative D call TRBD1 (5 bases). Germline CDR1 reads SGHRS; CDR2 reads YFSETQ. The V end was cut by 6 bases, the J end by 0 bases, with 12 bases between. This CDR3 has 15 amino acids. The CDR3: CASKGQGPTNEKLFF. The CDR3 nucleotides are TGCGCCAGCAAGGGTCAGGGTCCAACTAATGAAAAACTGTTTTTT.

Relative to its sample, this clone is large (0.1 to 1%). The chain couples TRBV15 to TRBJ1-5; D unclear. This CDR3 is 13 amino acids long. The V and J ends lost 1 base and 3 bases respectively, with 4 bases between them. The germline V gene encodes CDR1 LNHNV and CDR2 YYDKDF (reference sequence). In DNA, the CDR3 is TGTGCCACCAGCAGAGGTAACAATCAGCCCCAGCATTTT. It codes for CATSRGNNQPQHF. Based on the CDR3 plus reference TRBV15 and TRBJ1-5, the full variable domain is DAMVIQNPRYQVTQFGKPVTLSCSQTLNHNVMYWYQQKSSQAPKLLFHYYDKDFNNEADTPDNFQSRRPNTSFCFLDIRSPGLGDTAMYLCATSRGNNQPQHFGDGTRLSIL.

The chain combines TRBV19 with TRBJ1-3, with 9 positions matching TRBD1. Germline V gene data show CDR1 as LNHDA and CDR2 as SQIVND (reference sequence). Trimming removed 3 bases from V and 7 bases from J; junction bases left unmatched: 4. The CDR3 runs 14 residues. This chain's CDR3 is CASSILGQGNTIYF. CDR3 nucleotides: TGTGCCAGTAGTATTTTGGGACAGGGCAACACCATATATTTT.

The gene calls are TRBV6-5 and TRBJ1-6, with a possible D match to TRBD1 (5 bases). Deletions cut 7 bases from V and 9 bases from J, with 13 bases between. The CDR3 spans 13 residues. The germline CDR1 and CDR2 sequences are MNHEY and SVGAGI. The CDR3 nucleotides are TGTGCCAGCACCGAAGCAAGGGGTTCACCCCTCCACTTT. It specifies CASTEARGSPLHF.

The chain employs TRBV7-9 and TRBJ1-2, with a weak D call TRBD1 (5 bases). Germline values: CDR1 SEHNR, CDR2 FQNEAQ (reference sequence). V lost 5 bases to trimming and J lost 0 bases, with 10 bases between them. This CDR3 region has 14 residues. CDR3: CASSTTEANYGYTF. In DNA form, the CDR3 reads TGTGCCAGCAGCACGACAGAAGCTAACTATGGCTACACCTTC. Combining the CDR3 with reference TRBV7-9 and TRBJ1-2 gives the whole variable domain DTGVSQNPRHKITKRGQNVTFRCDPISEHNRLYWYRQTLGQGPEFLTYFQNEAQLEKSRLLSDRFSAERPKGSFSTLEIQRTEQGDSAMYLCASSTTEANYGYTFGSGTRLTVV.

The CDR3 protein is CASSSTSGSTDTQYF. The CDR3 nucleotides read TGTGCCAGCAGCTCCACTAGCGGGAGCACAGATACGCAGTATTTT. The rearrangement uses TRBV11-2 and TRBJ2-3, with TRBD2 identical over 9 bases. From germline, CDR1 is SGHAT and CDR2 FQNNGV. With 4 bases clipped from V and 0 bases from J, the junction kept 2 bases outside the gene matches. The CDR3 is 15 residues long.

This chain joins TRBV19 and TRBJ2-1; 7 nucleotides match TRBD1. Unmatched junction bases numbered 2, after V lost 4 bases and J lost 2 bases. Germline-derived CDR1 and CDR2 are LNHDA and SQIVND (reference sequence). This CDR3 is built from 14 residues. The CDR3 reads CASSTGQTYNEQFF. The CDR3 nucleotides are TGTGCCAGTAGTACGGGACAGACCTACAATGAGCAGTTCTTC.

V and J are TRBV5-5 and TRBJ1-2; possible D gene TRBD1, 5 bases. This CDR3 is 15 amino acids long. Trimming cost V 4 bases and J 0 bases, with 13 bases left between them. Germline V CDR1 and CDR2: SGHKS, YYEKEE (reference sequence). CDR3 residues: CASSHTTGSNYGYTF. In DNA, the CDR3 is TGTGCCAGCAGCCACACAACAGGATCTAACTATGGCTACACCTTC. Supplemented by reference TRBV5-5 and TRBJ1-2, the full variable domain reads DAGVTQSPTHLIKTRGQQVTLRCSPISGHKSVSWYQQVLGQGPQFIFQYYEKEERGRGNFPDRFSARQFPNYSSELNVNALLLGDSALYLCASSHTTGSNYGYTFGSGTRLTVV.

This chain connects TRBV7-8 to TRBJ1-2; D is possibly TRBD1 (5 bases). Germline CDR1 reads SGHVS; CDR2 reads FQNEAQ. The CDR3 covers 19 residues. The V end was cut by 2 bases, the J end by 0 bases, with 22 bases between. The CDR3 loop is CASSLSSQATPQANYGYTF. DNA of the CDR3: TGTGCCAGCAGCTTAAGTTCACAGGCTACACCACAAGCTAACTATGGCTACACCTTC.

V and J are TRBV30 and TRBJ2-7; maybe TRBD1 (6 bases). V lost 3 bases and J 2 bases, leaving 17 bases between the germline ends. Germline V gene sequence: CDR1 GTSNPN, CDR2 SVGIG (reference sequence). This CDR3 contains 15 residues. The CDR3 reads CAWRKGLKGAYEQYF. The CDR3 coding sequence is TGTGCCTGGAGAAAGGGGCTTAAGGGGGCCTACGAGCAGTACTTC.

This chain uses TRBV7-8 with TRBJ2-7; maybe TRBD2 (5 bases). The length of the CDR3 is 15 residues. Trimming took 1 base from V and 3 from J, leaving 13 bases between them. Germline V lookup: CDR1 SGHVS, CDR2 FQNEAQ. In DNA form, the CDR3 reads TGTGCCAGCAGCTTAGATCTGGGAGTAATCTACGAGCAGTACTTC. This codes for CASSLDLGVIYEQYF.

This clone was counted between two and nine times. The CDR3 DNA sequence: TGTGCCAGCAGCCAGGGGGCTGACACTGAAGCTTTCTTT. It codes for CASSQGADTEAFF. This sequence joins TRBV9 and TRBJ1-1; 8 bases are a match to TRBD1. The CDR3 extends over 13 amino acids. Trimming at V came to 4 bases and at J to 3 bases, leaving 2 bases not matched to a gene. Germline CDR1 and CDR2: SGDLS and YYNGEE.

This clone was counted only a few times. The chain links TRBV11-2 to TRBJ2-7; 14 bases line up with TRBD2. CDR3 length: 15 amino acids. The trim removed 5 bases at V and 3 bases at J, leaving 3 bases unmatched. Germline V CDR1 and CDR2: SGHAT, FQNNGV. The CDR3 DNA is TGTGCCAGCAGCCCCGGGACTAGCGGGAGCTACGAGCAGTACTTC. Translation gives CASSPGTSGSYEQYF.

The V call is TRBV5-1, the J call TRBJ1-5; D is ambiguous. V shed 4 bases and J shed 3 bases, with 17 bases lying between them. CDR3 length equals 16 residues. From germline, CDR1 is SGHRS and CDR2 YFSETQ. The CDR3: CASSLGVGVDNQPQHF. In DNA form, the CDR3 reads TGCGCCAGCAGCCTCGGTGTGGGAGTGGACAATCAGCCCCAGCATTTT.

The rearrangement uses TRBV2 and TRBJ2-1; 10 bases fit TRBD2. In germline, CDR1 is SNHLY, CDR2 FYNNEI. J gave up 8 bases and V 4 bases, and 5 bases lay outside the gene matches. The CDR3 spans 14 residues. CDR3 loop: CASSVTSGRDEQFF. CDR3 DNA: TGTGCCAGCAGTGTTACCAGCGGGAGGGATGAGCAGTTCTTC.

The CDR3 nucleotides are TGTGCCAGCAGCCCGGACAGGGACCAAGAGTTCTTC. Residues: CASSPDRDQEFF. The V and J genes are TRBV7-2 and TRBJ2-1, with TRBD1 matching over 8 bases. V dropped 5 bases and J dropped 14; count of bases not matched to a gene: 8. The CDR3 has 12 amino acids. The germline V gene encodes CDR1 SGHTA and CDR2 FQGNSA.

This chain connects TRBV7-2 to TRBJ2-3; the match to TRBD1 covers 10 bases. The CDR3 length is 15 residues. After removal of 7 bases from V and 7 bases from J, the junction contained 11 bases not matched to a gene. Germline V gene data show CDR1 as SGHTA and CDR2 as FQGNSA. As DNA, the CDR3 is TGTGCCAGCACCAGGGACAGGGGAAAGTCAAATACGCAGTATTTT. Amino acids: CASTRDRGKSNTQYF.

The rearrangement joins TRBV7-8 to TRBJ2-1; D might be TRBD1 (6 bases). CDR3 length equals 15 residues. Trimming took 1 base from V and 8 from J, leaving 15 bases between them. Per germline, CDR1 SGHVS and CDR2 FQNEAQ. This CDR3 is CASSLGRAGVYEQFF. CDR3 nucleotide sequence: TGTGCCAGCAGCTTAGGTCGGGCAGGGGTCTATGAGCAGTTCTTC.

This chain connects TRBV7-9 to TRBJ1-2, with 7 bases that match TRBD1. The CDR3 sequence is 15 residues long. Germline V gene data show CDR1 as SEHNR and CDR2 as FQNEAQ (reference sequence). V shed 0 bases, J shed 2 bases, and the junction held 3 bases outside the gene matches. In DNA, the CDR3 is TGTGCCAGCAGCTTAGCGGAGGGGGCAAACTATGGCTACACCTTC. It specifies CASSLAEGANYGYTF.

V gene TRBV5-6 combines with J gene TRBJ2-7, with TRBD1 identical over 8 bases. CDR1 is SGHDT and CDR2 is YYEEEE in the germline V gene. CDR3 length: 15 amino acids. J was trimmed by 2 bases and V by 1 base; bases with no gene match: 5. CDR3 amino acids: CASSLYPGGAYEQYF. The CDR3, as DNA: TGTGCCAGCAGCTTGTATCCAGGGGGCGCCTACGAGCAGTACTTC.

In DNA, the CDR3 is TGTGCCAGCAGTGGGACCGGGACAGGGCAGAACCATGAGCAGTTCTTC. Amino acid sequence: CASSGTGTGQNHEQFF. The chain has TRBV25-1 and TRBJ2-1; 9 nucleotides line up with TRBD1. The V and J ends lost 4 bases and 8 bases, in that order; junction bases with no gene match: 12. The CDR3 extends over 16 amino acids. Germline V gene data show CDR1 as MGHDK and CDR2 as SYGVNS.

The rearrangement joins TRBV6-1 to TRBJ2-5; D remains unclear. Germline V CDR1 and CDR2: MNHNS, SASEGT. The CDR3 length is 15 residues. V lost 5 bases, J lost 0 bases, and 13 bases lay in between. CDR3 DNA sequence: TGTGCCAGCAGTCTCTTTCGACTTCACCAAGAGACCCAGTACTTC. Translating gives CASSLFRLHQETQYF.

This chain connects TRBV5-1 to TRBJ2-7, with D maybe TRBD1 (6 bases). Looked up from germline, CDR1 is SGHRS and CDR2 is YFSETQ. The CDR3 is 15 residues long. V was trimmed by 0 bases and J by 2 bases, leaving 12 bases between them. This chain's CDR3 is CASSLADQGTYEQYF. CDR3 nucleotide sequence: TGCGCCAGCAGCTTGGCTGACCAGGGGACCTACGAGCAGTACTTC.

J is TRBJ1-5 and V is TRBV2; D gene unclear. This CDR3 is built from 12 residues. Germline values: CDR1 SNHLY, CDR2 FYNNEI. The V gene lost 4 bases and the J gene lost 8 bases, with 9 bases spanning the gap. The CDR3 DNA reads TGTGCCAGCAGTGGAGGGTTCGAGCCCCAGCATTTT. It specifies CASSGGFEPQHF.

The gene calls are TRBV5-1 and TRBJ2-5; 9 bases align to TRBD1. From germline, CDR1 is SGHRS and CDR2 YFSETQ. V dropped 5 bases and J dropped 4; count of bases not matched to a gene: 9. The CDR3 runs to 15 residues. The CDR3 DNA follows: TGCGCCAGCAGATCCGGGACAGGGTGGGGAGAGACCCAGTACTTC. Amino acids: CASRSGTGWGETQYF.

The DNA of the CDR3 is TGTGCCAGCAGCCCGGGCAGCGGGGCCTACGAGCAGTACTTC. Its protein is CASSPGSGAYEQYF. This chain links TRBV4-2 with TRBJ2-7, with 7 bases that match TRBD2. V was pared by 4 bases and J by 2 bases, with 5 bases of the junction left unmatched. The CDR3 loop spans 14 amino acids. Germline loops: CDR1 LGHNA, CDR2 YNFKEQ.